This TCR beta chain stems from a study of identical twins. Per germline, CDR1 DFQATT and CDR2 SNEGSKA (reference sequence). There are 15 residues in the CDR3. V gave up 6 bases and J gave up 1 base; unmatched junction bases: 12. There were only healthy Caucasians among the donors. Study-wide results and limits: Cross-sectional statistics underpinned the conclusions; the same donors were not followed.

Of note for this clonotype: The antigen is unknown.

TCRdb re-called the 5' RACE reads through MiXCR, storing one row per CDR3 protein. The data hold 200,000 to 250,000 distinct CDR3 sequences, with over 9.5% observed a single time. The sequenced material came from memory T cells sorted from blood. The clonotype comes from a man aged 45-65 years in good health. The genes are TRBV20-1 and TRBJ2-7, with 7 bases aligning to TRBD2. Here the CDR3 DNA reads TGCAGTGCCCCAAGGGACTTCGGGGGGTCCTACGAGCAGTACTTC. It codes for CSAPRDFGGSYEQYF.